Listed below are T cell receptor beta chains from one sample, sequenced in a study of T-cell reconstitution after alpha-beta-depleted transplantation in children. TCRdb itself ran the PCR reads through MiXCR, one entry per CDR3 protein. The table lists about 400,000 distinct CDR3 sequences, 13% of them singletons. Sequenced here: PBMCs, sampled from the stem cell graft. The receptors originated from a human donor who donated a stem cell graft to a child with Fanconi anemia. The CDR3 runs from the conserved cysteine through the conserved F or W. A D gene is named only where the DNA matches it firmly. Not all rows give a size; the values are once, few, many and, for expanded clones, a class.

cdr3_aa cdr3_nt j_call v_call clone_size d_call
CASSQESRGSFYNEQFF TGCGCCAGCAGCCAAGAATCGAGGGGGAGTTTCTACAATGAGCAGTTCTTC TRBJ2-1 TRBV4-1 few NA
CASSGLKYGYTEAFF TGTGCCAGCAGCGGACTAAAATACGGATACACTGAAGCTTTCTTT TRBJ1-1 TRBV12-3/TRBV12-4 NA NA
CSAEGTPGTSGGGSYNEQFF TGCAGCGCTGAGGGTACACCCGGGACTAGCGGGGGAGGCTCCTACAATGAGCAGTTCTTC TRBJ2-1 TRBV29-1 NA TRBD2
CASSPGGRHEQYF TGTGCCAGCAGCCCCGGAGGAAGGCACGAGCAGTACTTC TRBJ2-7 TRBV7-2 few NA
CASSLAPPGDFGQPQHF TGTGCCAGCAGCTTAGCCCCGCCAGGGGATTTTGGCCAGCCCCAGCATTTT TRBJ1-5 TRBV7-2 NA NA
CASSSLLPNWGDGSGTNEKLFF TGTGCCAGCAGTTCCTTATTGCCTAATTGGGGGGACGGGTCCGGGACTAATGAAAAACTGTTTTTT TRBJ1-4 TRBV6-2/TRBV6-3 few NA
CASSPRGGGNGYTF TGTGCCAGCAGCCCTCGGGGAGGGGGCAATGGCTACACCTTC TRBJ1-2 TRBV7-8 few TRBD1
CASSPRTGDLTDTQYF TGTGCCAGCAGCCCCAGGACAGGGGATCTCACAGATACGCAGTATTTT TRBJ2-3 TRBV9 few TRBD1
CASSSEGRFGYEQYF TGTGCCAGCAGTTCAGAGGGAAGGTTCGGCTACGAGCAGTACTTC TRBJ2-7 TRBV12-3/TRBV12-4 few NA
CSVLAVDYNEQFF TGCAGCGTTCTGGCGGTGGACTACAATGAGCAGTTCTTC TRBJ2-1 TRBV29-1 NA NA
CSVPFSGANVLTF TGCAGCGTCCCCTTCTCTGGGGCCAACGTCCTGACTTTC TRBJ2-6 TRBV29-1 NA NA
CASSQQGRDEQYF TGTGCCAGCAGCCAGCAGGGGCGCGACGAGCAGTACTTC TRBJ2-7 TRBV4-2 NA NA
CSARDASHGDEKLFF TGCAGTGCTAGAGATGCCTCCCATGGGGATGAAAAACTGTTTTTT TRBJ1-4 TRBV20-1 NA NA
CSAKIQGRPKETQYF TGCAGTGCCAAAATACAGGGTCGCCCTAAAGAGACCCAGTACTTC TRBJ2-5 TRBV20-1 few NA
CASTNFGGDNEQFF TGTGCCAGCACTAACTTTGGCGGCGACAATGAGCAGTTCTTC TRBJ2-1 TRBV27 NA NA
CASRKGQGLQGYTF TGTGCCAGCAGAAAGGGACAGGGGTTACAAGGCTACACCTTC TRBJ1-2 TRBV5-8 NA TRBD1
CASAFSMEQYF TGTGCCAGCGCCTTCAGTATGGAGCAGTACTTC TRBJ2-7 TRBV28 few NA
CASSPWNSDYGYTF TGTGCCAGCAGCCCATGGAACAGTGACTATGGCTACACCTTC TRBJ1-2 TRBV7-9 NA NA
CASSPTPFGPSGGADEQYF TGTGCCAGCAGCCCGACCCCTTTCGGTCCTAGCGGGGGGGCCGACGAGCAGTACTTC TRBJ2-7 TRBV9 NA TRBD2
CASRGGMEGETQYF TGTGCCAGTCGGGGAGGGATGGAAGGAGAGACCCAGTACTTC TRBJ2-5 TRBV14 many TRBD2
CSVLGQGGTGELFF TGCAGCGTGCTGGGACAGGGAGGAACCGGGGAGCTGTTTTTT TRBJ2-2 TRBV29-1 NA TRBD1
CASSPRKSEAFF TGTGCCAGCAGCCCCAGAAAATCTGAAGCTTTCTTT TRBJ1-1 TRBV6-5 NA NA
CASSLEGGANEQFF TGTGCCAGCAGCTTAGAGGGGGGGGCGAATGAGCAGTTCTTC TRBJ2-1 TRBV7-2 few NA
CASSLMPGSGNTIYF TGCGCCAGCAGCTTGATGCCGGGCTCTGGAAACACCATATATTTT TRBJ1-3 TRBV5-1 medium-sized NA
CASRNDPHGYTF TGTGCCAGCCGAAATGACCCCCACGGCTACACCTTC TRBJ1-2 TRBV6-6 NA NA
CASSRQGGVREAFF TGTGCCAGCAGCAGACAGGGGGGTGTTCGGGAAGCTTTCTTT TRBJ1-1 TRBV7-9 many TRBD1
CASSPDSVNTEAFF TGTGCCAGCAGCCCCGACAGCGTGAACACTGAAGCTTTCTTT TRBJ1-1 TRBV7-9 few NA
CASSPGEFYGYTF TGTGCCAGCAGCCCGGGGGAGTTCTATGGCTACACCTTC TRBJ1-2 TRBV6-6 NA NA
CASTTLDRAGANVLTF TGTGCCAGCACCACCTTAGACAGGGCTGGGGCCAACGTCCTGACTTTC TRBJ2-6 TRBV6-1 NA TRBD1
CASSHRGMGEPQHF TGCGCCAGCAGCCATAGAGGTATGGGAGAGCCCCAGCATTTT TRBJ1-5 TRBV5-1 NA NA
CASSHGLYNEQFF TGTGCCAGCAGCCACGGCCTGTACAATGAGCAGTTCTTC TRBJ2-1 TRBV3-1 few NA
CASTPDRGNYGYTF TGCGCCAGCACCCCGGACAGGGGAAACTATGGCTACACCTTC TRBJ1-2 TRBV23-1 NA TRBD1
CASSQTTSTDTQYF TGCGCCAGCAGCCAAACCACGAGCACAGATACGCAGTATTTT TRBJ2-3 TRBV5-1 many NA
CASSLANRLAEMNTGELFF TGTGCCAGCAGCTTAGCCAACCGACTAGCGGAAATGAACACCGGGGAGCTGTTTTTT TRBJ2-2 TRBV7-8 NA TRBD2
CASSSLTGSEQFF TGCGCCAGCAGCTCCTTGACGGGATCTGAGCAGTTCTTC TRBJ2-1 TRBV5-1 many NA
CASSPGHANSGNTIYF TGTGCCAGCAGCCCGGGACACGCCAACTCTGGAAACACCATATATTTT TRBJ1-3 TRBV7-3 NA NA
CASSLGQGSTLTEAFF TGCGCCAGCAGCTTGGGACAGGGAAGTACGCTCACTGAAGCTTTCTTT TRBJ1-1 TRBV5-1 NA TRBD1
CASSTALSTDTQYF TGCGCCAGCAGTACAGCTCTTAGCACAGATACGCAGTATTTT TRBJ2-3 TRBV10-1 few NA
CASSFLSSTGELFF TGTGCCAGCAGTTTTCTTAGTTCTACCGGGGAGCTGTTTTTT TRBJ2-2 TRBV12-3/TRBV12-4 many NA
CSVGAATTGELFF TGCAGCGTTGGGGCAGCTACCACCGGGGAGCTGTTTTTT TRBJ2-2 TRBV29-1 few NA
CASSKSDVPEQYF TGTGCCAGCAGTAAATCTGACGTGCCAGAGCAGTACTTC TRBJ2-7 TRBV6-1 NA NA
CASRFLVVGELFF TGTGCCAGCAGATTCCTAGTCGTCGGGGAGCTGTTTTTT TRBJ2-2 TRBV11-2 few NA
CASSVAETQYF TGCGCCAGCAGCGTCGCGGAGACCCAGTACTTC TRBJ2-5 TRBV5-1 few NA
CASTTTGWDTGELFF TGTGCCAGCACGACGACAGGGTGGGACACCGGGGAGCTGTTTTTT TRBJ2-2 TRBV5-5 many TRBD1